A single sample is the source of the 3 T cell receptor beta chains below, sequenced in a study of blood T cell repertoires in COVID-19. The method was immunoSEQ multiplex PCR; TCRdb's version includes in-frame clones alone and lacks a portion of them. The sample has 300,000 to 350,000 clones, more than 70% seen once; the top ten hold about 7%. Sequencing input: peripheral blood. These receptors were collected from a woman between 70 and 85 years old with COVID-19, enrolled during active disease.

This clone was observed a single time. The chain joins TRBV10-2 to TRBJ2-2; 14 positions agree with TRBD2. With V trimmed by 4 bases and J by 5 bases, 6 bases remained unmatched. Germline V gene lookup returns CDR1 WSHSY and CDR2 SAAADI. The CDR3 runs to 17 residues. The CDR3 DNA is TGCGCCAGCAGTGTGACTAGCGGGGGGGCCTGGACCGGGGAGCTGTTTTTT. Amino acid sequence: CASSVTSGGAWTGELFF.

The genes are TRBV10-3 and TRBJ1-4; D call uncertain. Germline V gene sequence: CDR1 ENHRY, CDR2 SYGVKD. Trimming took off 4 bases at V and 3 bases at J, with 3 bases between the two ends. The CDR3 covers 12 residues. Written as DNA, the CDR3 is TGTGCCATCAGTGCTGCTAATGAAAAACTGTTTTTT. Residues: CAISAANEKLFF.

The genes are TRBV2 and TRBJ2-1; TRBD2 agrees at 9 bases. Germline assignment: CDR1 SNHLY and CDR2 FYNNEI. There are 14 residues in the CDR3. The J segment lost 10 bases and the V segment lost 4 bases, leaving 8 bases of the junction unmatched. CDR3 protein: CASSVGGGAVEQFF. CDR3 DNA sequence: TGTGCCAGCAGTGTGGGCGGGGGGGCCGTGGAGCAGTTCTTC.